A single sample gave rise to the 11 T cell receptor beta chains below, sequenced in a study of long-term antiretroviral therapy in people with HIV. With survey level as its setting, the immunoSEQ assay was v3.0. Repertoires were generated with immunoSEQ multiplex PCR, while TCRdb's copy carries only in-frame clones and drops some. The sample holds around 26,000 clones, 85% to 95% seen once. Specimen: unsorted PBMCs, collected 7.6 years after starting antiretroviral therapy. Receptors were obtained from a woman aged 40 to 55 with HIV.

J is TRBJ2-6 and V is TRBV6-5; D gene uncertain. Trimming stripped 6 bases from V and 0 bases from J, with 6 bases between. This CDR3 contains 14 residues. Per germline, CDR1 MNHEY and CDR2 SVGAGI. In DNA, the CDR3 is TGTGCCAGCAGCAGCACCTCTGGGGCCAACGTCCTGACTTTC. Protein product: CASSSTSGANVLTF.

The rearrangement links TRBV6-5 to TRBJ1-1, with D possibly matching TRBD1 (6 bases). The ends were cut back, 2 bases at V and 4 bases at J, with 14 bases in the middle. The CDR3 spans 15 residues. Germline values: CDR1 MNHEY, CDR2 SVGAGI. In DNA form, the CDR3 reads TGTGCCAGCAGTTACGGGGGCATTGGGGGCACTGAAGCTTTCTTT. Its translation: CASSYGGIGGTEAFF.

The chain carries TRBV5-8 and TRBJ2-2; the match to TRBD1 covers 7 bases. Germline lookup yields CDR1 SGHTS and CDR2 YDEGEE. Trimming cost V 3 bases and J 4 bases; bases outside gene matches: 6. The CDR3 has 15 residues. Here the CDR3 reads CASSSTGYTTGELFF. CDR3 sequence (DNA): TGTGCCAGCAGCTCGACAGGGTATACCACCGGGGAGCTGTTTTTT.

The CDR3 sequence: CASSVGLGSNYGYTF. The CDR3 region has the DNA TGTGCCAGCAGCGTAGGCCTGGGATCTAACTATGGCTACACCTTC. The chain combines TRBV9 with TRBJ1-2; no firm D call. There are 15 residues in the CDR3. Trimming removed 0 bases from V and 0 bases from J, with 9 bases in between. Germline-derived CDR1 and CDR2 are SGDLS and YYNGEE.

The chain combines TRBV5-1 with TRBJ2-7; D tentatively fits TRBD1 or TRBD2 (5 bases each). Germline loops: CDR1 SGHRS, CDR2 YFSETQ. V was pared by 0 bases and J by 0 bases, with 10 bases between. This CDR3 is built from 15 residues. The CDR3 DNA sequence: TGCGCCAGCAGCTTGGGGGGGTTCAGCTCCTACGAGCAGTACTTC. As protein: CASSLGGFSSYEQYF.

The DNA for the CDR3 is TGCGCCAGCAGCCACGGGACAGCCTACAATGAGCAGTTCTTC. It codes for CASSHGTAYNEQFF. The chain has TRBV5-1 and TRBJ2-1; the match to TRBD1 covers 7 bases. The CDR3 length is 14 residues. V dropped 4 bases and J dropped 2; count of bases not matched to a gene: 3. Germline V gene data show CDR1 as SGHRS and CDR2 as YFSETQ.

V usage is TRBV19 and J usage is TRBJ1-1; tentative D call: TRBD1 (5 bases). V was trimmed by 5 bases and J by 2 bases, leaving 12 bases between them. Germline CDR1 reads LNHDA; CDR2 reads SQIVND (reference sequence). The CDR3 runs 14 residues. The CDR3 loop is CASSPRDRNTEAFF. CDR3 bases: TGTGCCAGTAGTCCCCGAGACAGAAACACTGAAGCTTTCTTT.

V usage is TRBV7-2 and J usage is TRBJ2-5; 7 nucleotides agree with TRBD1. Trimming took 2 bases from V and 4 from J; bases not matched to a gene: 7. From germline, CDR1 is SGHTA and CDR2 FQGNSA. This CDR3 comprises 15 residues. The CDR3 bases are TGTGCCAGCAGCTTACAAGGGGGCCTGGGAGAGACCCAGTACTTC. Translating it yields CASSLQGGLGETQYF.

The V and J genes are TRBV14 and TRBJ1-4; D is possibly TRBD1 (6 bases). V lost 0 bases and J 0 bases, leaving 11 bases between the germline ends. CDR3 size: 17 residues. Germline V gene data show CDR1 as SGHDN and CDR2 as FVKESK. CDR3 nucleotides: TGTGCCAGCAGCCAAGATCTGCCAGGGGCAACTAATGAAAAACTGTTTTTT. Translated: CASSQDLPGATNEKLFF.

CDR3 loop: CASSETPDSNQPQHF. The DNA for the CDR3 is TGTGCCAGCAGTGAAACTCCGGATAGCAATCAGCCCCAGCATTTT. This chain joins TRBV2 and TRBJ1-5; D unresolved. Trimming left V 2 bases short and J 0 bases short, with 8 bases between. Germline lookup yields CDR1 SNHLY and CDR2 FYNNEI. The CDR3 extends over 15 amino acids.

V and J are TRBV21-1 and TRBJ1-5; the table's TRBD1 call for D was not verified on the DNA. TRBV21-1 is a pseudogene locus. The CDR3 length is 18 residues. CDR3 coding DNA: TGTGCCAGCAGCTTCCAAACCGGGACAGCTCTTAGCAATCAGCCCCAGCATTTT. Translated, it gives CASSFQTGTALSNQPQHF.